This entry lists 32 T cell receptor beta chains sequenced from one sample in a study of blood T cell repertoires in COVID-19. Libraries were prepared by immunoSEQ multiplex PCR; TCRdb keeps only in-frame clonotypes and omits some of them. This repertoire shows about 25,000 clones, around 86% found once; its top ten account for approximately 7.5%. Sequencing was performed on peripheral blood. These receptors all come from a man aged 50 or older with active COVID-19.

The genes are TRBV19 and TRBJ2-3; 7 nucleotides agree with TRBD2. V shed 5 bases and J 6 bases; nucleotides not matched to a gene: 2. The length of the CDR3 is 12 residues. Per the germline V gene, CDR1 is LNHDA and CDR2 is SQIVND (reference sequence). The CDR3 DNA is TGTGCCAGTAGTCAACTAGCGGATACGCAGTATTTT. Residues: CASSQLADTQYF.

This sequence joins TRBV6-2 or TRBV6-3 and TRBJ2-1, with a weak D call TRBD2 (5 bases). This CDR3 spans 17 amino acids. Germline V CDR1 and CDR2: MNHEY, SVGEGT. Trimming removed 5 bases at V and 2 bases at J, with 19 bases between. The CDR3 sequence: CASSAPRERKTYNEQFF. In nucleotides, the CDR3 is TGTGCCAGCAGTGCCCCGAGGGAGCGGAAAACCTACAATGAGCAGTTCTTC.

The chain links TRBV12-3 or TRBV12-4 to TRBJ1-2; D perhaps matches TRBD1 (5 bases). The CDR3 loop spans 13 amino acids. V was shortened by 6 bases and J by 6 bases, with 14 bases between the two germline ends. The CDR3 protein is CASSPGGGNGYTF. The CDR3 coding sequence is TGTGCCAGCAGCCCCGGGGGAGGAAATGGCTACACCTTC.

This chain joins TRBV28 and TRBJ1-5, with 12 bases aligning to TRBD1. The CDR3 contains 18 residues. Germline V gene lookup returns CDR1 MDHEN and CDR2 SYDVKM. The ends lost 6 bases at V and 0 bases at J; junction bases unmatched: 9. CDR3 in amino acids: CASSLGTGGVHSNQPQHF. CDR3 nucleotide sequence: TGTGCCAGCAGCCTCGGGACAGGGGGCGTCCATAGCAATCAGCCCCAGCATTTT.

V gene TRBV24-1 combines with J gene TRBJ2-3, with a tentative D call TRBD2 (6 bases). This CDR3 region has 14 residues. Germline V gene data show CDR1 as KGHDR and CDR2 as SFDVKD. Deletions cut 7 bases from V and 2 bases from J, with 12 bases between. CDR3 DNA: TGTGCCACCAGCGACGGGGGATACACAGATACGCAGTATTTT. It encodes CATSDGGYTDTQYF.

The chain uses TRBV25-1 and TRBJ1-4; D not resolved. The CDR3 extends over 17 amino acids. Germline V CDR1 and CDR2: MGHDK, SYGVNS. With 2 bases removed from V and 8 bases from J, the gap between germline ends came to 21 bases. The CDR3 here is CASSEIMLKGVFEKLFF. The DNA of the CDR3 is TGTGCCAGCAGTGAAATTATGTTGAAGGGAGTATTCGAAAAACTGTTTTTT.

This clone has just a few counts. The chain carries TRBV13 and TRBJ1-2; 10 positions match TRBD1. This CDR3 is built from 17 residues. V shed 5 bases and J 8 bases; nucleotides not matched to a gene: 17. Per germline, CDR1 PRHDT and CDR2 FYEKMQ (reference sequence). This CDR3 reads CASSHRQGAGRLWGYTF. CDR3 in DNA: TGTGCCAGCAGCCACCGACAGGGGGCAGGTCGGCTGTGGGGCTACACCTTC.

This clone showed up just once. V and J are TRBV11-3 and TRBJ2-3; 9 nucleotides agree with TRBD2. CDR1 is SGHNT, CDR2 YENEEA, per germline. The ends lost 5 bases at V and 6 bases at J; junction bases unmatched: 6. This CDR3 is 14 amino acids long. The CDR3 sequence is CASSPGLAVDTQYF. Here the CDR3 DNA reads TGTGCCAGCAGCCCGGGACTAGCTGTGGATACGCAGTATTTT.

This chain joins TRBV5-1 and TRBJ2-3; the D gene is possibly TRBD2 (6 bases). Germline CDR1 reads SGHRS; CDR2 reads YFSETQ. Trimming stripped 4 bases from V and 5 bases from J, with 14 bases between. This CDR3 region has 14 residues. CDR3 bases: TGCGCCAGCAGCCCCCGGATGGGAGGAGATACGCAGTATTTT. It is translated as CASSPRMGGDTQYF. Together with reference TRBV5-1 and TRBJ2-3, the CDR3 gives the full variable domain: KAGVTQTPRYLIKTRGQQVTLSCSPISGHRSVSWYQQTPGQGLQFLFEYFSETQRNKGNFPGRFSGRQFSNSRSEMNVSTLELGDSALYLCASSPRMGGDTQYFGPGTRLTVL.

The gene calls are TRBV6-5 and TRBJ2-7; 7 bases align to TRBD2. The CDR3 is 14 amino acids. CDR1 and CDR2 (germline): MNHEY, SVGAGI. V shed 6 bases, J shed 3 bases, and the junction held 8 bases outside the gene matches. This CDR3 reads CASRAAGDFYEQYF. The CDR3, as DNA: TGTGCCAGCAGGGCGGCGGGGGACTTCTACGAGCAGTACTTC.

The V and J genes are TRBV29-1 and TRBJ2-5, with D tentatively TRBD2 (6 bases). Trimming stripped 6 bases from V and 1 base from J, with 6 bases between. The germline CDR1 and CDR2 sequences are SQVTM and ANQGSEA. The CDR3 is 11 residues long. The CDR3 reads CSVGGQETQYF. CDR3 coding DNA: TGCAGCGTCGGGGGCCAAGAGACCCAGTACTTC.

The V and J genes are TRBV28 and TRBJ2-7, with 8 nucleotides matching TRBD1. Germline V CDR1 and CDR2: MDHEN, SYDVKM. This CDR3 is 12 amino acids long. V gave up 5 bases and J gave up 4 bases; unmatched junction bases: 1. CDR3: CASSRTGYEQYF. The CDR3 DNA follows: TGTGCCAGCAGTAGGACAGGGTACGAGCAGTACTTC. Full variable domain (remainder filled in from reference TRBV28 and TRBJ2-7): DVKVTQSSRYLVKRTGEKVFLECVQDMDHENMFWYRQDPGLGLRLIYFSYDVKMKEKGDIPEGYSVSREKKERFSLILESASTNQTSMYLCASSRTGYEQYFGPGTRLTVT.

This sequence joins TRBV6-1 and TRBJ1-3; the D gene is possibly TRBD1 (5 bases). The V gene's germline CDR1 is MNHNS and CDR2 SASEGT. V lost 3 bases, J lost 2 bases, and 11 bases lay in between. The CDR3 totals 15 residues. The chain's CDR3 is CASSDTGEPGNTIYF. As DNA, the CDR3 is TGTGCCAGCAGTGACACAGGAGAGCCTGGAAACACCATATATTTT.

The chain carries TRBV15 and TRBJ2-7; 9 nucleotides match TRBD1. Germline CDR1 LNHNV, CDR2 YYDKDF (reference sequence). After removal of 0 bases from V and 5 bases from J, the junction contained 11 bases not matched to a gene. The CDR3 loop spans 17 amino acids. The CDR3 loop reads CATSRDLAWDRDHEQYF. The CDR3 region has the DNA TGTGCCACCAGCAGAGATCTTGCATGGGACAGGGACCACGAGCAGTACTTC.

The chain links TRBV6-2 or TRBV6-3 to TRBJ2-2, with TRBD1 identical over 8 bases. Trimming removed 5 bases from V and 1 base from J; junction bases left unmatched: 6. The CDR3 consists of 16 residues. The germline CDR1 and CDR2 sequences are MNHEY and SVGEGT. CDR3 protein: CASSAPGTGNTGELFF. CDR3 nucleotide sequence: TGTGCCAGCAGTGCCCCCGGGACAGGGAACACCGGGGAGCTGTTTTTT.

The chain has TRBV24-1 and TRBJ2-3, with unresolved D. There are 14 residues in the CDR3. Trimming shortened V by 3 bases and J by 6 bases, and 12 bases separated the two germline ends. CDR1 and CDR2 from the germline V gene are KGHDR and SFDVKD. CDR3 region: CATSDRTILDTQYF. In DNA form, the CDR3 reads TGTGCCACCAGTGATCGAACAATTTTGGATACGCAGTATTTT.

The V and J genes are TRBV7-3 and TRBJ1-2; 10 bases map to TRBD1. CDR3 length: 15 residues. V lost 5 bases and J lost 3; bases outside the gene matches: 6. The V gene's germline CDR1 is SGHTA and CDR2 FQGTGA. CDR3 amino acids: CASSTDRGRDYGYTF. For the CDR3, the DNA is TGTGCCAGCAGCACCGACAGGGGGCGAGACTATGGCTACACCTTC.

This clone occurred a few times. The genes are TRBV3-1 (or the pseudogene TRBV3-2) and TRBJ1-1, with 10 bases that match TRBD1. CDR3 size: 15 residues. From germline, CDR1 is LGHDT and CDR2 YNNKEL (reference sequence). V lost 5 bases and J lost 9; bases outside the gene matches: 12. As DNA, the CDR3 is TGTGCCAGCAGCTCCTCGACAGGGGGCGACAGAAAAGCTTTCTTT. As protein: CASSSSTGGDRKAFF.

This clone was observed a handful of times. The chain is built from TRBV14 and TRBJ2-3; 11 nucleotides line up with TRBD2. V lost 4 bases and J lost 0; bases outside the gene matches: 6. This CDR3 has 17 amino acids. The germline CDR1 and CDR2 sequences are SGHDN and FVKESK. The CDR3 spells CASSLRLAGSSTDTQYF. CDR3 coding DNA: TGTGCCAGCAGCCTCCGACTAGCGGGATCTAGCACAGATACGCAGTATTTT.

V and J are TRBV27 and TRBJ1-2, with TRBD1 matching over 8 bases. Unmatched junction bases numbered 6, after V lost 8 bases and J lost 4 bases. Germline CDR1 is MNHEY and CDR2 is SMNVEV (reference sequence). This CDR3 is 13 amino acids long. CDR3 coding DNA: TGTGCCAGCGCTCAGGGGGCGGGCTATGGCTACACCTTC. Amino acid sequence: CASAQGAGYGYTF.

V and J are TRBV5-4 and TRBJ1-1, with 9 nucleotides matching TRBD1. Germline V gene lookup returns CDR1 SGHNT and CDR2 YYREEE (reference sequence). Losses at the gene ends were 4 bases for V and 6 bases for J; bases not matched to a gene: 7. This CDR3 comprises 14 residues. As DNA, the CDR3 is TGTGCCAGCAGCCCAACTACAGGGGGCGCTGAAGCTTTCTTT. Amino acid sequence: CASSPTTGGAEAFF.

The rearrangement uses TRBV13 and TRBJ1-2; TRBD1 matches at 8 bases. The V and J ends lost 1 base and 4 bases, in that order; junction bases with no gene match: 5. CDR1 is PRHDT, CDR2 FYEKMQ, per germline (reference sequence). The CDR3 loop spans 15 amino acids. The CDR3 loop reads CASSLADRAGYGYTF. Here the CDR3 DNA reads TGTGCCAGCAGCTTAGCGGACAGGGCGGGCTATGGCTACACCTTC. Full variable domain (outside the CDR3, taken from reference TRBV13 and TRBJ1-2): AAGVIQSPRHLIKEKRETATLKCYPIPRHDTVYWYQQGPGQDPQFLISFYEKMQSDKGSIPDRFSAQQFSDYHSELNMSSLELGDSALYFCASSLADRAGYGYTFGSGTRLTVV.

The chain uses TRBV2 and TRBJ1-2; a weak D match, TRBD1 (5 bases). The germline V gene encodes CDR1 SNHLY and CDR2 FYNNEI. Trimming shortened V by 3 bases and J by 4 bases, and 6 bases separated the two germline ends. This CDR3 is built from 12 residues. The CDR3, as DNA: TGTGCCAGCAGTGAGGACACCTATGGCTACACCTTC. This encodes CASSEDTYGYTF.

The rearrangement uses TRBV2 and TRBJ1-4; D is unclear. The CDR3 contains 10 residues. Germline CDR1 is SNHLY and CDR2 is FYNNEI. The V gene lost 8 bases and the J gene lost 9 bases, with 7 bases spanning the gap. CDR3 residues: CASAVKKLFF. CDR3 nucleotide sequence: TGTGCCAGCGCGGTCAAAAAACTGTTTTTT.

The genes are TRBV7-9 and TRBJ2-3; tentative D call: TRBD1 (6 bases). CDR3 length: 14 residues. CDR1 and CDR2 from the germline V gene are SEHNR and FQNEAQ (reference sequence). With 4 bases removed from V and 4 bases from J, the gap between germline ends came to 12 bases. CDR3: CASSSTGPPDTQYF. CDR3 nucleotides: TGTGCCAGCAGCTCTACAGGGCCGCCAGATACGCAGTATTTT.

The rearrangement uses TRBV7-9 and TRBJ2-4; D is perhaps TRBD1 (5 bases). CDR1 is SEHNR, CDR2 FQNEAQ, per germline (reference sequence). This CDR3 has 14 residues. V lost 2 bases and J lost 9, with 14 bases in between. The CDR3 DNA is TGTGCCAGCAGCTTAACAGGAGCAGGTAGCATTCAGTACTTC. Translating gives CASSLTGAGSIQYF. The variable domain in full, completed from reference TRBV7-9 and TRBJ2-4, reads DTGVSQNPRHKITKRGQNVTFRCDPISEHNRLYWYRQTLGQGPEFLTYFQNEAQLEKSRLLSDRFSAERPKGSFSTLEIQRTEQGDSAMYLCASSLTGAGSIQYFGAGTRLSVL.

This sequence joins TRBV5-1 and TRBJ2-3; 7 nucleotides line up with TRBD2. The CDR3 spans 14 residues. Per the germline V gene, CDR1 is SGHRS and CDR2 is YFSETQ. With V trimmed by 4 bases and J by 1 base, 3 bases remained unmatched. The CDR3 is CASSLTSGTDTQYF. The CDR3 DNA sequence: TGCGCCAGCAGCCTAACTAGCGGCACAGATACGCAGTATTTT.

The genes are TRBV7-3 and TRBJ2-7; a possible D gene is TRBD1 (6 bases). The CDR3 sequence is 15 residues long. Germline V lookup: CDR1 SGHTA, CDR2 FQGTGA. V dropped 0 bases and J dropped 1 base, with 10 bases sitting between them. Written as DNA, the CDR3 is TGTGCCAGCAGCTTAACCCCCGGGACATCCTACGAGCAGTACTTC. It is translated as CASSLTPGTSYEQYF. Variable domain in full (rest from reference TRBV7-3 and TRBJ2-7): GAGVSQTPSNKVTEKGKYVELRCDPISGHTALYWYRQSLGQGPEFLIYFQGTGAADDSGLPNDRFFAVRPEGSVSTLKIQRTERGDSAVYLCASSLTPGTSYEQYFGPGTRLTVT.

The rearrangement links TRBV7-9 to TRBJ1-4; D unclear. Germline V gene lookup returns CDR1 SEHNR and CDR2 FQNEAQ (reference sequence). V was shortened by 1 base and J by 8 bases, with 14 bases between the two germline ends. This CDR3 has 15 residues. As DNA, the CDR3 is TGTGCCAGCAGCTTAGTTCGGGGTTCGGGCGAAAAACTGTTTTTT. It specifies CASSLVRGSGEKLFF.

This sequence joins TRBV25-1 and TRBJ2-7; D gene unclear. The CDR3 consists of 14 residues. Germline V lookup: CDR1 MGHDK, CDR2 SYGVNS. Trimming cost V 1 base and J 0 bases, with 7 bases left between them. The CDR3 loop reads CASSESYNSYEQYF. In nucleotides, the CDR3 is TGTGCCAGCAGTGAATCGTATAACTCCTACGAGCAGTACTTC.

The chain combines TRBV5-8 with TRBJ1-1; a possible D gene is TRBD1 (5 bases). With 3 bases removed from V and 0 bases from J, the gap between germline ends came to 12 bases. This CDR3 contains 15 residues. Germline assignment: CDR1 SGHTS and CDR2 YDEGEE. The CDR3 spells CASSYLDNMNTEAFF. The CDR3 coding sequence is TGTGCCAGCAGCTACCTGGACAACATGAACACTGAAGCTTTCTTT.

A few counts support this clone. The genes are TRBV27 and TRBJ2-1; 16 nucleotides line up with TRBD2. The CDR3 loop spans 15 amino acids. Unmatched junction bases numbered 3, after V lost 5 bases and J lost 8 bases. Looked up from germline, CDR1 is MNHEY and CDR2 is SMNVEV (reference sequence). CDR3: CASSKGTSGGDEQFF. The DNA for the CDR3 is TGTGCCAGCAGTAAGGGGACTAGCGGGGGGGATGAGCAGTTCTTC.